This T cell receptor (beta chain) is from a study of graft-versus-host responses after intestinal transplantation. The overall study: Multivisceral, liver-intestinal, or isolated intestinal transplants were given to recipients.

In germline, CDR1 is MGHRA, CDR2 YSYEKL. The CDR3 spans 13 residues. Findings of the study overall: GvH clone levels peaked in circulation, and this peak was associated with early post-transplant HvG declines.

Notes on this clone: Its antigen is not known.

Assay used: immunoSEQ multiplex PCR; TCRdb lists only in-frame clones, some missing. The data contain about 120,000 clones, about 93% of them singletons. The starting material was unstimulated CD8+ T cells sorted from spleen or lymph node cells, obtained before intestinal transplant. The chain recombines TRBV4-1 with TRBJ2-5; D is ambiguous. With the DNA end fitting TRBJ2-7 better, the J assignment may be wrong. This TCR derives from a human donor who received an intestinal transplant. The CDR3 protein is CASSQAGPSEQYF. DNA for the CDR3: TGCGCCAGCAGCCAAGCGGGTCCATCCGAGCAGTACTTC.